This TCR beta chain was documented in a study of T cell changes during pregnancy in multiple sclerosis. TCRdb's table, derived via immunoSEQ multiplex PCR, lists solely in-frame clones and lacks some. Counted here are about 38,000 clones, around 93% occurring once; the ten biggest clones make up under 0.5%. The CDR3 spans 13 residues. CDR1 SNHLY and CDR2 FYNNEI come from the germline V gene. V lost 7 bases and J 5 bases, leaving 12 bases between the germline ends. The sequence came from a female donor with multiple sclerosis, enrolled in a pregnancy study. Source: CD4+ T cells from peripheral blood mononuclear cells, taken in the second trimester of pregnancy. The V and J genes are TRBV2 and TRBJ2-1; a weak D match, TRBD2 (6 bases). The CDR3 reads CASTGVGNNEQFF. As DNA, the CDR3 is TGTGCCAGCACGGGAGTCGGCAACAATGAGCAGTTCTTC. The whole variable domain, remainder taken from reference TRBV2 and TRBJ2-1, is EPEVTQTPSHQVTQMGQEVILRCVPISNHLYFYWYRQILGQKVEFLVSFYNNEISEKSEIFDDQFSVERPDGSNFTLKIRSTKLEDSAMYFCASTGVGNNEQFFGPGTRLTVL.